A selection of T cell receptor beta chains follows, all from one sample in a study of T cell responses to AZD1222 COVID-19 vaccine. The table came from immunoSEQ multiplex PCR; TCRdb's copy has only in-frame clones and leaves some out. The sample includes around 130,000 clones, around 84% seen only once; the top ten take around 12%. The sample in question was peripheral blood, obtained on day 0 of AZD1222 vaccination. These receptors all come from an adult in good health. The CDR3 runs from the conserved cysteine through the conserved F or W. Fields, in order: clone size, J gene, V gene, D gene, CDR3 protein, CDR3 DNA. D genes are given only for firm matches. Clone size is stated in some rows and not others, as once, few, many or a class when expanded.

size: -; J: TRBJ1-1; V: TRBV27; D: TRBD1; CDR3: CASSPPAGGGITEAFF; DNA: TGTGCCAGCAGCCCACCCGCAGGGGGCGGGATCACTGAAGCTTTCTTT
size: once; J: TRBJ2-7; V: TRBV5-1; D: -; CDR3: CASSGGTKDEQYF; DNA: TGCGCCAGCAGTGGCGGGACCAAGGACGAGCAGTACTTC
size: few; J: TRBJ2-7; V: TRBV6-5; D: -; CDR3: CASNPRWGMGEQYF; DNA: TGTGCCAGCAACCCACGGTGGGGGATGGGGGAGCAGTACTTC
size: -; J: TRBJ2-5; V: TRBV3-1/TRBV3-2; D: -; CDR3: CASSQDRHTGTQYF; DNA: TGTGCCAGCAGCCAAGATCGGCATACTGGGACCCAGTACTTC
size: few; J: TRBJ2-7; V: TRBV28; D: TRBD1; CDR3: CASSHPYGDRDYEQYF; DNA: TGTGCCAGCAGTCACCCATACGGGGACAGGGACTACGAGCAGTACTTC
size: -; J: TRBJ1-5; V: TRBV10-3; D: -; CDR3: CAISEGPGGNQPQHF; DNA: TGTGCCATCAGTGAGGGGCCAGGGGGCAATCAGCCCCAGCATTTT
size: once; J: TRBJ1-5; V: TRBV19; D: TRBD1; CDR3: CASSMTGGYLGPQHF; DNA: TGTGCCAGTAGTATGACAGGGGGCTACTTGGGGCCCCAGCATTTT
size: -; J: TRBJ1-1; V: TRBV18; D: TRBD1; CDR3: CASSQFAGTGGTEAFF; DNA: TGTGCCAGCTCACAATTCGCCGGGACAGGGGGCACTGAAGCTTTCTTT
size: -; J: TRBJ1-1; V: TRBV5-6; D: -; CDR3: CASSILGGGGTEAFF; DNA: TGTGCCAGCAGCATCCTTGGCGGAGGGGGGACTGAAGCTTTCTTT
size: once; J: TRBJ1-5; V: TRBV4-3; D: -; CDR3: CASSRAHTANQPQHF; DNA: TGCGCCAGCAGCCGCGCACACACGGCCAATCAGCCCCAGCATTTT
size: -; J: TRBJ1-5; V: TRBV28; D: -; CDR3: CASSQRGSNQPQHF; DNA: TGTGCCAGCAGTCAAAGGGGGAGCAATCAGCCCCAGCATTTT
size: -; J: TRBJ1-2; V: TRBV5-4; D: -; CDR3: CASSPGAGNYGYTF; DNA: TGTGCCAGCAGCCCTGGGGCCGGTAACTATGGCTACACCTTC
size: -; J: TRBJ2-7; V: TRBV9; D: TRBD2; CDR3: CASSPGLGSSYEQYF; DNA: TGTGCCAGCAGCCCAGGACTAGGGAGCTCCTACGAGCAGTACTTC
size: -; J: TRBJ2-2; V: TRBV21-1; D: -; CDR3: CASSKQGGRLAPGELFF; DNA: TGTGCCAGCAGCAAGCAGGGGGGACGGCTAGCCCCCGGGGAGCTGTTTTTT
size: -; J: TRBJ2-2; V: TRBV6-5; D: -; CDR3: CASRLGVSTGELFF; DNA: TGTGCCAGCAGGCTAGGGGTATCGACCGGGGAGCTGTTTTTT
size: -; J: TRBJ2-7; V: TRBV6-5; D: TRBD2; CDR3: CASRKGLAGVEQYF; DNA: TGTGCCAGCAGAAAGGGACTAGCGGGAGTCGAGCAGTACTTC
size: once; J: TRBJ2-3; V: TRBV6-5; D: TRBD2; CDR3: CASELPSGGTDTQYF; DNA: TGTGCCAGCGAGCTTCCTAGCGGGGGAACAGATACGCAGTATTTT
size: few; J: TRBJ1-5; V: TRBV19; D: -; CDR3: CASSIDGGARQPQHF; DNA: TGTGCCAGTAGTATAGATGGGGGGGCCCGGCAGCCCCAGCATTTT
size: once; J: TRBJ2-3; V: TRBV27; D: TRBD2; CDR3: CASSPWTSGRDTQYF; DNA: TGTGCCAGCAGTCCTTGGACTAGCGGGAGAGATACGCAGTATTTT
size: -; J: TRBJ2-2; V: TRBV5-4; D: -; CDR3: CASSDSRTANTGELFF; DNA: TGTGCCAGCAGCGACTCCAGGACCGCGAACACCGGGGAGCTGTTTTTT
size: -; J: TRBJ2-4; V: TRBV3-1/TRBV3-2; D: TRBD2; CDR3: CASSQDGVAGALQYF; DNA: TGTGCCAGCAGCCAAGATGGAGTAGCGGGAGCCCTTCAGTACTTC
size: -; J: TRBJ1-4; V: TRBV18; D: -; CDR3: CASSPSTGGGEKLFF; DNA: TGTGCCAGCTCACCATCGACAGGCGGGGGTGAAAAACTGTTTTTT
size: few; J: TRBJ2-7; V: TRBV7-9; D: -; CDR3: CASSLNTGGHEQYF; DNA: TGTGCCAGCAGCCTAAACACAGGCGGCCACGAGCAGTACTTC
size: -; J: TRBJ2-1; V: TRBV27; D: TRBD2; CDR3: CASSPAGTSPDEQFF; DNA: TGTGCCAGCAGCCCCGCCGGGACTAGTCCGGATGAGCAGTTCTTC
size: -; J: TRBJ1-2; V: TRBV9; D: -; CDR3: CASSVGSGADYGYTF; DNA: TGTGCCAGCAGCGTAGGGTCAGGGGCGGACTATGGCTACACCTTC
size: once; J: TRBJ1-3; V: TRBV9; D: -; CDR3: CASSPGTRTIYF; DNA: TGTGCCAGCAGCCCCGGGACCCGGACCATATATTTT
size: once; J: TRBJ2-7; V: TRBV3-1/TRBV3-2; D: -; CDR3: CASSHTYEQYF; DNA: TGTGCCAGCAGCCACACCTACGAGCAGTACTTC
size: once; J: TRBJ1-2; V: TRBV27; D: TRBD1; CDR3: CASSPLQGAVTYGYTF; DNA: TGTGCCAGCAGTCCGTTACAGGGGGCCGTCACTTATGGCTACACCTTC
size: -; J: TRBJ1-1; V: TRBV10-3; D: -; CDR3: CAISAHPEGTEAFF; DNA: TGTGCCATCAGTGCCCACCCTGAGGGGACTGAAGCTTTCTTT
size: -; J: TRBJ1-1; V: TRBV6-2/TRBV6-3; D: -; CDR3: CASSYSTQRNTEAFF; DNA: TGTGCCAGCAGTTACTCGACCCAACGGAACACTGAAGCTTTCTTT
size: -; J: TRBJ2-5; V: TRBV5-4; D: TRBD2; CDR3: CASSPRTSGSETQYF; DNA: TGTGCCAGCAGCCCGCGGACTAGCGGGAGTGAGACCCAGTACTTC
size: -; J: TRBJ1-4; V: TRBV5-6; D: -; CDR3: CASSLVGQGLNEKLFF; DNA: TGTGCCAGCAGCTTGGTGGGCCAGGGGCTTAATGAAAAACTGTTTTTT
size: -; J: TRBJ2-7; V: TRBV21-1; D: -; CDR3: CASKAGTSGGQGDEQYF; DNA: TGTGCCAGCAAAGCGGGAACTAGCGGGGGCCAAGGGGACGAGCAGTACTTC
size: -; J: TRBJ2-1; V: TRBV9; D: -; CDR3: CASSPTSGGGLPYNEQFF; DNA: TGTGCCAGCAGTCCTACTTCGGGCGGAGGGTTACCCTACAATGAGCAGTTCTTC
size: -; J: TRBJ2-5; V: TRBV5-1; D: -; CDR3: CASSLGQLKTQYF; DNA: TGCGCCAGCAGCTTGGGGCAACTAAAGACCCAGTACTTC
size: -; J: TRBJ1-1; V: TRBV13; D: -; CDR3: CASSSRLDQGLVTFF; DNA: TGTGCCAGCAGCTCTAGGCTAGATCAGGGGCTGGTAACTTTCTTT
size: -; J: TRBJ1-1; V: TRBV19; D: -; CDR3: CASSKFGSDSEAFF; DNA: TGTGCCAGTAGTAAGTTTGGCAGTGACTCTGAAGCTTTCTTT
size: once; J: TRBJ1-2; V: TRBV2; D: TRBD1; CDR3: CASSWAGGYYGYTF; DNA: TGTGCCAGCAGTTGGGCAGGGGGATACTATGGCTACACCTTC
size: -; J: TRBJ2-5; V: TRBV13; D: -; CDR3: CASSLNSGAQETQYF; DNA: TGTGCCAGCAGCTTGAATAGCGGCGCCCAAGAGACCCAGTACTTC
size: large; J: TRBJ1-2; V: TRBV29-1; D: -; CDR3: CSVVEGNENYGYTF; DNA: TGCAGCGTTGTAGAAGGAAATGAAAACTATGGCTACACCTTC
size: once; J: TRBJ1-1; V: TRBV18; D: -; CDR3: CASSPTGNTEAFF; DNA: TGTGCCAGCTCACCTACGGGAAATACTGAAGCTTTCTTT
size: -; J: TRBJ2-7; V: TRBV29-1; D: -; CDR3: CSPSTGTPTYEQYF; DNA: TGCAGCCCTTCTACCGGGACACCAACCTACGAGCAGTACTTC
size: -; J: TRBJ2-1; V: TRBV7-9; D: TRBD1; CDR3: CASSKWTGSSYNEQFF; DNA: TGTGCCAGCAGCAAATGGACAGGGTCTTCCTACAATGAGCAGTTCTTC
size: -; J: TRBJ2-7; V: TRBV27; D: TRBD1; CDR3: CASSSTGYEQYF; DNA: TGTGCCAGCAGTTCGACAGGGTACGAGCAGTACTTC
size: -; J: TRBJ1-5; V: TRBV5-1; D: TRBD1; CDR3: CASSLDGQGQPQHF; DNA: TGCGCCAGCAGCTTGGACGGACAGGGTCAGCCCCAGCATTTT
size: few; J: TRBJ2-1; V: TRBV5-1; D: TRBD2; CDR3: CASSPGLAGGPVDEQFF; DNA: TGCGCCAGCAGCCCGGGACTAGCGGGAGGGCCGGTCGATGAGCAGTTCTTC
size: -; J: TRBJ2-1; V: TRBV5-1; D: -; CDR3: CASSLGGGPYNEQFF; DNA: TGCGCCAGCAGCTTAGGCGGGGGCCCCTACAATGAGCAGTTCTTC
size: -; J: TRBJ1-6; V: TRBV4-3; D: -; CDR3: CASSQDLWTAYNSPLHF; DNA: TGCGCCAGCAGCCAAGATCTTTGGACCGCGTATAATTCACCCCTCCACTTT
size: -; J: TRBJ2-5; V: TRBV6-2/TRBV6-3; D: -; CDR3: CASSFSGSEETQYF; DNA: TGTGCCAGCAGTTTCTCCGGGTCTGAAGAGACCCAGTACTTC
size: -; J: TRBJ2-7; V: TRBV6-5; D: -; CDR3: CASGSPAGAYEQYF; DNA: TGTGCCAGCGGATCCCCGGCCGGGGCCTACGAGCAGTACTTC